The rows below give T cell receptor beta chains drawn from one sample of a study of Ad26.COV2.S vaccination and SARS-CoV-2 variants. Sequencing was performed with immunoSEQ multiplex PCR; in TCRdb, only in-frame clones are kept and a portion is missing. Here the sample spans roughly 400,000 clones, about nine tenths being singletons. Sequenced material: peripheral blood, taken in a trial of Ad26.COV2.S vaccine versus placebo. The receptors stem from a person aged 18 to 65 who received the Ad26.COV2.S COVID-19 vaccine or a placebo. The CDR3 runs from the conserved cysteine through the conserved F or W. The D gene is left open where the match is weak. Some rows have no size entry. The others give once, few or many, or a class for an expanded clone.

clone size: -; D gene: TRBD1; CDR3 length: 17; V gene: TRBV6-1; J gene: TRBJ1-4; CDR3 DNA: TGTGCCAGCAGTGATCACCCGGGACAGGGACATAATGAAAAACTGTTTTTT; CDR3 protein: CASSDHPGQGHNEKLFF
clone size: -; D gene: -; CDR3 length: 15; V gene: TRBV5-1; J gene: TRBJ2-4; CDR3 DNA: TGCGCCAGCAGCTTGGCCGGGACGCGAGGGGACATTCAGTACTTC; CDR3 protein: CASSLAGTRGDIQYF
clone size: -; D gene: TRBD1; CDR3 length: 14; V gene: TRBV2; J gene: TRBJ1-1; CDR3 DNA: TGTGCCAGCAAGGTGACAGGGGTGGGCACTGAAGCTTTCTTT; CDR3 protein: CASKVTGVGTEAFF
clone size: -; D gene: TRBD1; CDR3 length: 17; V gene: TRBV7-8; J gene: TRBJ1-2; CDR3 DNA: TGTGCCAGCAGGTCTTCGGGACAGGGTTCTAAGGCCTATGGCTACACCTTC; CDR3 protein: CASRSSGQGSKAYGYTF
clone size: once; D gene: TRBD1; CDR3 length: 15; V gene: TRBV27; J gene: TRBJ2-2; CDR3 DNA: TGTGCCAGCAGTGGGACAGGGGCTCCCACCGGGGAGCTGTTTTTT; CDR3 protein: CASSGTGAPTGELFF
clone size: -; D gene: -; CDR3 length: 13; V gene: TRBV27; J gene: TRBJ2-1; CDR3 DNA: TGTGCCAGCAGTTTTATAGGGGGGAATGAGCAGTTCTTC; CDR3 protein: CASSFIGGNEQFF
clone size: -; D gene: TRBD2; CDR3 length: 15; V gene: TRBV5-1; J gene: TRBJ2-5; CDR3 DNA: TGCGCCAGCAGCTCAAGGACTAGCGGGGGAGAGACCCAGTACTTC; CDR3 protein: CASSSRTSGGETQYF
clone size: few; D gene: TRBD2; CDR3 length: 13; V gene: TRBV2; J gene: TRBJ2-1; CDR3 DNA: TGTGCCAGCACCTGGACTAGTAATAATGAGCAGTTCTTC; CDR3 protein: CASTWTSNNEQFF
clone size: -; D gene: TRBD2; CDR3 length: 14; V gene: TRBV2; J gene: TRBJ2-1; CDR3 DNA: TGTGCCAGCAGGGTCACTAGCGGGGTTAATGAGCAGTTCTTC; CDR3 protein: CASRVTSGVNEQFF
clone size: once; D gene: -; CDR3 length: 15; V gene: TRBV7-2; J gene: TRBJ2-2; CDR3 DNA: TGTGCCAGCAGCTACTTCAAGGCGAACACCGGGGAGCTGTTTTTT; CDR3 protein: CASSYFKANTGELFF
clone size: -; D gene: TRBD2; CDR3 length: 14; V gene: TRBV11-2; J gene: TRBJ2-7; CDR3 DNA: TGTGCCAGCAGGAATAGCGGGGGGTGGGACGAGCAGTACTTC; CDR3 protein: CASRNSGGWDEQYF
clone size: -; D gene: -; CDR3 length: 19; V gene: TRBV5-1; J gene: TRBJ2-2; CDR3 DNA: TGCGCCAGCAGCTTATCGCCTAGCCCGGGGGGCGCGAACACCGGGGAGCTGTTTTTT; CDR3 protein: CASSLSPSPGGANTGELFF
clone size: -; D gene: -; CDR3 length: 16; V gene: TRBV27; J gene: TRBJ1-2; CDR3 DNA: TGTGCCAGCAGTTTAGCTAGGGGGAGTTACATCTATGGCTACACCTTC; CDR3 protein: CASSLARGSYIYGYTF
clone size: -; D gene: -; CDR3 length: 14; V gene: TRBV7-9; J gene: TRBJ2-5; CDR3 DNA: TGTGCCAGCAGCTCTCCCCCGCTCCAAGAGACCCAGTACTTC; CDR3 protein: CASSSPPLQETQYF
clone size: -; D gene: -; CDR3 length: 12; V gene: TRBV5-4; J gene: TRBJ2-1; CDR3 DNA: TGTGCCAGCAGCTTGTGGGCGAATGAGCAGTTCTTC; CDR3 protein: CASSLWANEQFF
clone size: -; D gene: -; CDR3 length: 11; V gene: TRBV7-2; J gene: TRBJ1-2; CDR3 DNA: TGTGCCAGCAACGGACAGTCTGGCTACACCTTC; CDR3 protein: CASNGQSGYTF
clone size: -; D gene: TRBD1; CDR3 length: 15; V gene: TRBV2; J gene: TRBJ1-2; CDR3 DNA: TGTGCCAGCAGTGGGTATAACAGGGGAAACTATGGCTACACCTTC; CDR3 protein: CASSGYNRGNYGYTF
clone size: -; D gene: TRBD2; CDR3 length: 17; V gene: TRBV27; J gene: TRBJ2-3; CDR3 DNA: TGTGCCAGCAGTTTATCCGATCTAGCGGGGCCCCGCGGTACGCAGTATTTT; CDR3 protein: CASSLSDLAGPRGTQYF
clone size: -; D gene: TRBD1; CDR3 length: 12; V gene: TRBV2; J gene: TRBJ2-7; CDR3 DNA: TGTGCCAGCAGCGACAGGGGGGGCGAGCAGTACTTC; CDR3 protein: CASSDRGGEQYF
clone size: -; D gene: -; CDR3 length: 18; V gene: TRBV4-3; J gene: TRBJ1-5; CDR3 DNA: TGCGCCAGCAGCCCCTTGGTTGCAGACTCCTATAGCAATCAGCCCCAGCATTTT; CDR3 protein: CASSPLVADSYSNQPQHF
clone size: -; D gene: -; CDR3 length: 13; V gene: TRBV3-1/TRBV3-2; J gene: TRBJ1-6; CDR3 DNA: TGTGCCAGCAGCCAGGTCAAGTCAAGTTCTCTCCACTTT; CDR3 protein: CASSQVKSSSLHF
clone size: -; D gene: -; CDR3 length: 15; V gene: TRBV21-1; J gene: TRBJ2-3; CDR3 DNA: TGTGCCAGCAGCAAGCGGGGGGGCGGGTCAGATACGCAGTATTTT; CDR3 protein: CASSKRGGGSDTQYF
clone size: -; D gene: -; CDR3 length: 14; V gene: TRBV6-5; J gene: TRBJ1-1; CDR3 DNA: TGTGCCAGCAGTTATCAGGGAGGGAACACTGAAGCTTTCTTT; CDR3 protein: CASSYQGGNTEAFF
clone size: -; D gene: -; CDR3 length: 14; V gene: TRBV7-8; J gene: TRBJ2-5; CDR3 DNA: TGTGCCAGCAGCTTAGGCGGAGGGCAAGAGACCCAGTACTTC; CDR3 protein: CASSLGGGQETQYF
clone size: once; D gene: TRBD2; CDR3 length: 14; V gene: TRBV5-1; J gene: TRBJ2-5; CDR3 DNA: TGCGCCAGCAGCCGACTAGCGGGGGGAGAGACCCAGTACTTC; CDR3 protein: CASSRLAGGETQYF
clone size: once; D gene: -; CDR3 length: 13; V gene: TRBV19; J gene: TRBJ2-7; CDR3 DNA: TGTGCCAGTAGTATTTGGTTCGGGAACGAGCAGTACTTC; CDR3 protein: CASSIWFGNEQYF
clone size: -; D gene: -; CDR3 length: 12; V gene: TRBV5-1; J gene: TRBJ2-5; CDR3 DNA: TGCGCCAGCAGCTTGCTACGGGAGACCCAGTACTTC; CDR3 protein: CASSLLRETQYF
clone size: -; D gene: TRBD2; CDR3 length: 16; V gene: TRBV6-4; J gene: TRBJ2-3; CDR3 DNA: TGTGCCAGCAGCGACTCGACTAGCGGGGGGGCAGATACGCAGTATTTT; CDR3 protein: CASSDSTSGGADTQYF
clone size: -; D gene: -; CDR3 length: 13; V gene: TRBV12-3/TRBV12-4; J gene: TRBJ2-5; CDR3 DNA: TGTGCCAGCAGTTTTGTAGGAAGGGAGACCCAGTACTTC; CDR3 protein: CASSFVGRETQYF
clone size: -; D gene: -; CDR3 length: 13; V gene: TRBV7-2; J gene: TRBJ1-2; CDR3 DNA: TGTGCCAGCAGCTCCGAACCAGGTCAGGGCTACACCTTC; CDR3 protein: CASSSEPGQGYTF
clone size: -; D gene: -; CDR3 length: 17; V gene: TRBV21-1; J gene: TRBJ1-4; CDR3 DNA: TGTGCCAGCAGCAAAGCGCTTCGTGCAGGGAGGAATGAAAAACTGTTTTTT; CDR3 protein: CASSKALRAGRNEKLFF
clone size: -; D gene: TRBD1; CDR3 length: 16; V gene: TRBV2; J gene: TRBJ1-2; CDR3 DNA: TGTGCCAGCAGTGAAGCTCGGACAGGCCACGTCTATGGCTACACCTTC; CDR3 protein: CASSEARTGHVYGYTF
clone size: -; D gene: -; CDR3 length: 15; V gene: TRBV7-9; J gene: TRBJ2-1; CDR3 DNA: TGTGCCAGCAGCTTTGGGGGGGCGTATAACAATGAGCAGTTCTTC; CDR3 protein: CASSFGGAYNNEQFF
clone size: -; D gene: -; CDR3 length: 20; V gene: TRBV3-1/TRBV3-2; J gene: TRBJ1-6; CDR3 DNA: TGTGCCAGCAGCCCTCTAATTGTGGGCGGCCGGCCCCTCTATAATTCACCCCTCCACTTT; CDR3 protein: CASSPLIVGGRPLYNSPLHF
clone size: -; D gene: TRBD1; CDR3 length: 13; V gene: TRBV19; J gene: TRBJ1-1; CDR3 DNA: TGTGCCAGTAGAGGGGGCGCGAACACTGAAGCTTTCTTT; CDR3 protein: CASRGGANTEAFF
clone size: few; D gene: -; CDR3 length: 15; V gene: TRBV7-2; J gene: TRBJ1-1; CDR3 DNA: TGTGCCAGCAGTCGGCGACAACCAGGGAACACTGAAGCTTTCTTT; CDR3 protein: CASSRRQPGNTEAFF
clone size: -; D gene: -; CDR3 length: 14; V gene: TRBV7-9; J gene: TRBJ1-2; CDR3 DNA: TGTGCCAGCAGCCCCGGGGGCGGTAGCTATGGCTACACCTTC; CDR3 protein: CASSPGGGSYGYTF
clone size: -; D gene: -; CDR3 length: 13; V gene: TRBV19; J gene: TRBJ1-1; CDR3 DNA: TGTGCCAGTAGTTGGACCACGAACACTGAAGCTTTCTTT; CDR3 protein: CASSWTTNTEAFF
clone size: -; D gene: -; CDR3 length: 12; V gene: TRBV3-1/TRBV3-2; J gene: TRBJ2-1; CDR3 DNA: TGTGCCAGCAGCCAAGTCGCGAGCCACCAGTTCTTC; CDR3 protein: CASSQVASHQFF
clone size: -; D gene: -; CDR3 length: 13; V gene: TRBV7-2; J gene: TRBJ1-6; CDR3 DNA: TGTGCCAGCAGCTTAACCATCATCGGGACCCTCCACTTT; CDR3 protein: CASSLTIIGTLHF
clone size: -; D gene: -; CDR3 length: 17; V gene: TRBV5-1; J gene: TRBJ2-3; CDR3 DNA: TGCGCCAGCAGCCCAACCCGGACTGCAACTAGCACAGATACGCAGTATTTT; CDR3 protein: CASSPTRTATSTDTQYF
clone size: -; D gene: -; CDR3 length: 12; V gene: TRBV19; J gene: TRBJ1-2; CDR3 DNA: TGTGCCAGTACGTCGCCAGCACCCGGCTACACCTTC; CDR3 protein: CASTSPAPGYTF
clone size: -; D gene: -; CDR3 length: 15; V gene: TRBV6-2/TRBV6-3; J gene: TRBJ2-7; CDR3 DNA: TGTGCCAGCAGCCAGGCCAGCGGTAAATCCTACGAGCAGTACTTC; CDR3 protein: CASSQASGKSYEQYF
clone size: once; D gene: TRBD1; CDR3 length: 16; V gene: TRBV4-2; J gene: TRBJ2-1; CDR3 DNA: TGTGCCAGCAGCCAAGTAGGAACAGGGGCCTACAATGAGCAGTTCTTC; CDR3 protein: CASSQVGTGAYNEQFF
clone size: once; D gene: TRBD2; CDR3 length: 15; V gene: TRBV14; J gene: TRBJ2-7; CDR3 DNA: TGTGCCAGCAGCCAAGGGTGGGGGAGGGACTACGAGCAGTACTTC; CDR3 protein: CASSQGWGRDYEQYF
clone size: -; D gene: -; CDR3 length: 12; V gene: TRBV19; J gene: TRBJ1-1; CDR3 DNA: TGTGCCAGTAGTGGGTCAGCTGATGAAGCTTTCTTT; CDR3 protein: CASSGSADEAFF
clone size: -; D gene: TRBD1; CDR3 length: 15; V gene: TRBV18; J gene: TRBJ2-7; CDR3 DNA: TGTGCCAGCTCACCAACTTCAGGGGGTACCTACGAGCAGTACTTC; CDR3 protein: CASSPTSGGTYEQYF
clone size: -; D gene: -; CDR3 length: 13; V gene: TRBV28; J gene: TRBJ2-7; CDR3 DNA: TGTGCCAGCAGCCCTGACGCGTTCTACGAGCAGTACTTC; CDR3 protein: CASSPDAFYEQYF
clone size: -; D gene: TRBD1; CDR3 length: 17; V gene: TRBV7-8; J gene: TRBJ2-3; CDR3 DNA: TGTGCCAGCAGCTTAGTTCGCCTTAAAACAGGGGCAGATACGCAGTATTTT; CDR3 protein: CASSLVRLKTGADTQYF
clone size: -; D gene: -; CDR3 length: 14; V gene: TRBV2; J gene: TRBJ1-1; CDR3 DNA: TGTGCCAGCAAAACGGGACAAGGGAACACTGAAGCTTTCTTT; CDR3 protein: CASKTGQGNTEAFF
clone size: -; D gene: -; CDR3 length: 11; V gene: TRBV7-2; J gene: TRBJ2-1; CDR3 DNA: TGTGCCAGCAGCCCCTTCAATGAGCAGTTCTTC; CDR3 protein: CASSPFNEQFF
clone size: once; D gene: -; CDR3 length: 15; V gene: TRBV6-5; J gene: TRBJ1-5; CDR3 DNA: TGTGCCAGCTTAGGGACCCCCTGGAGCAATCAGCCCCAGCATTTT; CDR3 protein: CASLGTPWSNQPQHF
clone size: -; D gene: TRBD2; CDR3 length: 18; V gene: TRBV7-9; J gene: TRBJ2-1; CDR3 DNA: TGTGCCAGCAGCCCGAGGGGGGCTAGCGGGGCGGCCTACAATGAGCAGTTCTTC; CDR3 protein: CASSPRGASGAAYNEQFF
clone size: -; D gene: TRBD1; CDR3 length: 15; V gene: TRBV19; J gene: TRBJ2-7; CDR3 DNA: TGTGCCAGTAGGGACAGGGGGAGGAGCTCCTACGAGCAGTACTTC; CDR3 protein: CASRDRGRSSYEQYF
clone size: -; D gene: TRBD1; CDR3 length: 17; V gene: TRBV6-6; J gene: TRBJ1-4; CDR3 DNA: TGTGCCAGCAGTCCACGTTGGACAGGGTTGGGTAATGAAAAACTGTTTTTT; CDR3 protein: CASSPRWTGLGNEKLFF
clone size: -; D gene: TRBD1; CDR3 length: 15; V gene: TRBV11-2; J gene: TRBJ1-4; CDR3 DNA: TGTGCCAGCAGCTCTCGACAGGGGGGAAATGAAAAACTGTTTTTT; CDR3 protein: CASSSRQGGNEKLFF
clone size: -; D gene: TRBD2; CDR3 length: 17; V gene: TRBV3-1/TRBV3-2; J gene: TRBJ2-3; CDR3 DNA: TGTGCCAGCAGCCAAGGATTAGCGGGGGGGGGCACAGATACGCAGTATTTT; CDR3 protein: CASSQGLAGGGTDTQYF
clone size: -; D gene: -; CDR3 length: 15; V gene: TRBV28; J gene: TRBJ2-3; CDR3 DNA: TGTGCCAGCAGCGGGGCGGATCTGAGAACAGATACGCAGTATTTT; CDR3 protein: CASSGADLRTDTQYF
clone size: -; D gene: -; CDR3 length: 15; V gene: TRBV5-6; J gene: TRBJ2-7; CDR3 DNA: TGTGCCAGCAGCTTGGCGTGGACAACCTCCTACGAGCAGTACTTC; CDR3 protein: CASSLAWTTSYEQYF